This T cell receptor (beta chain) was sequenced in a study of vaccination effects on CD4 cells after COVID-19. Findings and caveats of the study: Early post-infection timepoints were missing from the study, which also had few convalescent patients.

Sequencing used immunoSEQ multiplex PCR; TCRdb keeps in-frame clones, though not all of them. The table lists about 27,000 clones, 83% of them singletons. Antigen-specific CD4+ T cells were expanded with viral peptide pools in the ViraFEST assay before sequencing. Following an approximately ten-day culture, CD4+ T cells were purified. Vaccination of participants consisted of two doses of either the BNT162b2 or mRNA-1273 vaccine. Culturing of around 1.9 million PBMC per well took place with approximately 10 IU/ml IL-2 and 10 ug/ml peptides. This clone was counted a few times. Its antigen is still unknown. Here the sequenced sample was CD4+ T cells from PBMCs cultured with HCoV-NL63 spike peptides, taken after COVID-19 vaccination. This clonotype was obtained from a human donor who received a COVID-19 vaccine. Some clones in this sample may be carry-over from other donors' samples.

CDR3 amino acids: CASSLDRSSYNEQFF. The CDR3, as DNA: TGTGCCAGCAGCTTAGACCGGAGCTCCTACAATGAGCAGTTCTTC. The gene calls are TRBV11-2 and TRBJ2-1; D is undetermined. Germline CDR1 and CDR2: SGHAT and FQNNGV. Between the trimmed V and J ends, which lost 0 bases and 0 bases, there was a span of 6 bases. The CDR3 sequence is 15 residues long.